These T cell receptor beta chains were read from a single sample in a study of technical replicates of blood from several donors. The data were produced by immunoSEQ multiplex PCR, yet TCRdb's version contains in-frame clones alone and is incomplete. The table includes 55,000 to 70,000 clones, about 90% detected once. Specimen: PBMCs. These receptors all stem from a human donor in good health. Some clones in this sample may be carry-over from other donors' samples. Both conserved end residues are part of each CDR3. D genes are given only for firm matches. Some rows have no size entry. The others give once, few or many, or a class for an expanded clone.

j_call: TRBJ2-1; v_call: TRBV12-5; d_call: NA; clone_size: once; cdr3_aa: CASGLVRGGLSYNEQFF; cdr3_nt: TGTGCTAGTGGTTTGGTGAGGGGGGGGCTCTCCTACAATGAGCAGTTCTTC
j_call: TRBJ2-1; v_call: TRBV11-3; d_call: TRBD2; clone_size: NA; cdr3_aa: CASSLVAGGYNEQFF; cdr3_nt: TGTGCCAGCAGCTTAGTTGCGGGAGGTTACAATGAGCAGTTCTTC
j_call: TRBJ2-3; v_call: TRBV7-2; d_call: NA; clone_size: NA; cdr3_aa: CASSPSRLDTQYF; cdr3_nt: TGTGCCAGCAGCCCCTCGAGATTAGATACGCAGTATTTT
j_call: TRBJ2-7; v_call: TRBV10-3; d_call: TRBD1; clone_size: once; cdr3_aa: CAISEQGAYEQYF; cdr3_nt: TGTGCCATCAGTGAGCAGGGGGCCTACGAGCAGTACTTC
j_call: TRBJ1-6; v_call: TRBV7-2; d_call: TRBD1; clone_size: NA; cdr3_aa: CASSPRQGRSSYNSPLHF; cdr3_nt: TGTGCCAGCAGCCCAAGACAGGGCCGAAGCTCCTATAATTCACCCCTCCACTTT
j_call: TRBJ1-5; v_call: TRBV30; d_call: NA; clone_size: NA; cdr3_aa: CAWSGPSLTQHF; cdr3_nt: TGTGCCTGGTCAGGGCCTAGTTTAACCCAGCATTTT
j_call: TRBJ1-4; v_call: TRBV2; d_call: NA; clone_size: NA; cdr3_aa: CASQREQRKNEKLFF; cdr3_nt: TGTGCCAGCCAGAGGGAACAGCGAAAAAATGAAAAACTGTTTTTT
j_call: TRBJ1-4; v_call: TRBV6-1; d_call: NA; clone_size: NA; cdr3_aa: CASSRTHEKLFF; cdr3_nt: TGTGCCAGCAGTAGGACACATGAAAAACTGTTTTTT
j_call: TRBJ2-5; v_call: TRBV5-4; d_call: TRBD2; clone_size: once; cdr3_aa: CASSQALAGSVETQYF; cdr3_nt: TGTGCCAGCAGCCAAGCCTTAGCGGGGTCCGTAGAGACCCAGTACTTC
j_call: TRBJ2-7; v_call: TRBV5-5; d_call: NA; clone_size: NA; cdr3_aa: CASSLGGSRNTYEQYF; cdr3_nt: TGTGCCAGCAGCTTGGGTGGGAGCAGGAATACCTACGAGCAGTACTTC
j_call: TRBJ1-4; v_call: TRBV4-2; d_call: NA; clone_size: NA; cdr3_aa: CASSQDYSGTNEKLFF; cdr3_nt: TGTGCCAGCAGCCAAGATTATTCGGGGACTAATGAAAAACTGTTTTTT
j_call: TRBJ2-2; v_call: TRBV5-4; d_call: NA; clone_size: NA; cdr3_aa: CASSKGLDGELFF; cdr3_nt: TGTGCCAGCAGCAAAGGACTTGACGGGGAGCTGTTTTTT
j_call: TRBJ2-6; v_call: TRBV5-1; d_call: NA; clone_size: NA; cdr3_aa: CASSLFRELGGANVLTF; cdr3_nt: TGCGCCAGCAGCTTGTTCAGGGAACTTGGTGGGGCCAACGTCCTGACTTTC
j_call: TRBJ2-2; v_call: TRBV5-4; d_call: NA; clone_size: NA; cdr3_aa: CASSLAGVFNTGELFF; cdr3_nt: TGTGCCAGCAGCTTGGCAGGGGTTTTCAACACCGGGGAGCTGTTTTTT
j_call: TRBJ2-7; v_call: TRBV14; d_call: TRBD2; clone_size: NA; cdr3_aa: CASSQFPGGEQYF; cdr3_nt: TGTGCCAGCAGCCAATTCCCGGGGGGGGAGCAGTACTTC
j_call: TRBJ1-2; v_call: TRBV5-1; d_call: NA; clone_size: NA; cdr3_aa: CASSEGPAGYTF; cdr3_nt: TGCGCCAGCAGCGAGGGCCCTGCCGGCTACACCTTC
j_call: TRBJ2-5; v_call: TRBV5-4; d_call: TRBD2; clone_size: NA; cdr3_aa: CASSLGTSGSWQETQYF; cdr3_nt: TGTGCCAGCAGCTTGGGGACTAGCGGGAGTTGGCAAGAGACCCAGTACTTC
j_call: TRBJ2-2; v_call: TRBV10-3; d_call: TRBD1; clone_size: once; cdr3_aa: CAISGQGPNTGELFF; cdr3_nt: TGTGCCATCAGTGGACAGGGGCCGAACACCGGGGAGCTGTTTTTT
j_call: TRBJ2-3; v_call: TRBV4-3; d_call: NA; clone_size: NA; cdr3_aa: CASSQEGETDTQYF; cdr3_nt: TGCGCCAGCAGCCAAGAGGGAGAGACAGATACGCAGTATTTT
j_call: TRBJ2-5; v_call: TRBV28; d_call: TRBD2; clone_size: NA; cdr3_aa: CASSLREGTEYF; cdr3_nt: TGTGCCAGCAGTTTAAGGGAGGGGACTGAGTACTTC
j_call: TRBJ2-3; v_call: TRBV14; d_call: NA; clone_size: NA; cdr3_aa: CASSQSPGFTDTQYF; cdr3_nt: TGTGCCAGCAGCCAATCCCCGGGGTTCACAGATACGCAGTATTTT
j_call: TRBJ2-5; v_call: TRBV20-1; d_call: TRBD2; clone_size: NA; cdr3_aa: CSAWGGTQYF; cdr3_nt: TGCAGTGCTTGGGGGGGGACCCAGTACTTC
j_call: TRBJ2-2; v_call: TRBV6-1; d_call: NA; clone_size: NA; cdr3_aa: CASSDRGTGELFF; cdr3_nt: TGTGCCAGCAGTGACAGGGGAACCGGGGAGCTGTTTTTT
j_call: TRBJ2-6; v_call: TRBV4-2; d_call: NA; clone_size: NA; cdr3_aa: CASSPSSWASGANVLTF; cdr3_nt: TGTGCCAGCAGCCCAAGCTCGTGGGCGTCTGGGGCCAACGTCCTGACTTTC
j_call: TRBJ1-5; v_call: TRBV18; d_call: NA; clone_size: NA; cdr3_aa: CASSPSDRRTTGPQHF; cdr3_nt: TGTGCCAGCTCACCTTCTGACAGGAGGACGACGGGGCCCCAGCATTTT
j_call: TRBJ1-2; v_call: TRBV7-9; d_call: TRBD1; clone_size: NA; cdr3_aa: CASSFPGQQYGYTF; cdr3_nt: TGTGCCAGCAGCTTTCCGGGACAGCAGTATGGCTACACCTTC
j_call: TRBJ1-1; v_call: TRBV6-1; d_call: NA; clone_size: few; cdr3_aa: CASSEGRGTEAFF; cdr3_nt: TGTGCCAGCAGTGAAGGCAGGGGCACTGAAGCTTTCTTT
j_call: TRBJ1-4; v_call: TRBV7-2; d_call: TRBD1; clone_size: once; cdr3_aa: CASSLGQGNEKLFF; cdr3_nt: TGTGCCAGCAGCTTGGGACAGGGGAATGAAAAACTGTTTTTT
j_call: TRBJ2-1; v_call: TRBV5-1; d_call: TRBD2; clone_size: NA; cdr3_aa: CASSSSGGASYNEQFF; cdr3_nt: TGCGCCAGCAGCTCTAGCGGGGGGGCTTCCTACAATGAGCAGTTCTTC
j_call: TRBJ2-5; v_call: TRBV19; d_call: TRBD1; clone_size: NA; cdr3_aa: CASSIEAGTGVQTQYF; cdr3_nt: TGTGCCAGTAGTATCGAAGCGGGGACAGGGGTTCAGACCCAGTACTTC
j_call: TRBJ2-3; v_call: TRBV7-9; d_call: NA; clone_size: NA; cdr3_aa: CASSLYGDTQYF; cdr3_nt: TGTGCCAGCAGCTTATACGGGGATACGCAGTATTTT
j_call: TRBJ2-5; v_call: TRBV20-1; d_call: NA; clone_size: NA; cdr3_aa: CSIRVGETQYF; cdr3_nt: TGCAGCATTCGGGTTGGGGAGACCCAGTACTTC
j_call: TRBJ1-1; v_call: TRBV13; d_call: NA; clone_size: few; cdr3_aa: CASSRQGIAEAFF; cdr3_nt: TGTGCCAGCAGCCGTCAGGGTATCGCTGAAGCTTTCTTT
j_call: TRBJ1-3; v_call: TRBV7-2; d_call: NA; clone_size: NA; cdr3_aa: CASSLDTGAGNTIYF; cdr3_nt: TGTGCCAGCAGCTTAGATACCGGGGCTGGAAACACCATATATTTT
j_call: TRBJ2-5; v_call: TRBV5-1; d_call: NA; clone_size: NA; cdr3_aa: CASSLGAGQETQYF; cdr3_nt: TGCGCCAGCAGCTTGGGGGCAGGCCAAGAGACCCAGTACTTC
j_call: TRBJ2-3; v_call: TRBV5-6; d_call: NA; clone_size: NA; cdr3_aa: CASSTRFRTDTQYF; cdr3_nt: TGTGCCAGCAGTACGCGGTTCCGCACAGATACGCAGTATTTT
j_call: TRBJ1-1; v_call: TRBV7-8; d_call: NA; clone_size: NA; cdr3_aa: CASSRGRNTEAFF; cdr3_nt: TGTGCCAGCAGCCGGGGTAGGAACACTGAAGCTTTCTTT
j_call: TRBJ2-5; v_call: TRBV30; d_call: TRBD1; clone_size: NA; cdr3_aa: CAWSGSTTGTTQYF; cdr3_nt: TGTGCCTGGAGTGGCTCTACGACAGGGACGACCCAGTACTTC
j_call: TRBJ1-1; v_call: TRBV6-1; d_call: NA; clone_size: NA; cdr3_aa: CASTEEKRGTEAFF; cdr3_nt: TGTGCCAGCACAGAAGAAAAACGAGGCACTGAAGCTTTCTTT
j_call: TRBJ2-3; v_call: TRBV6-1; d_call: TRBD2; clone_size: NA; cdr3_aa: CASSEMGGTSGGDTQYF; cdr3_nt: TGTGCCAGCAGTGAAATGGGCGGGACTAGCGGGGGAGATACGCAGTATTTT
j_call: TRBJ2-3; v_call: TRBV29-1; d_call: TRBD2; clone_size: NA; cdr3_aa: CSVGGGYTDTQYF; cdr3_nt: TGCAGCGTTGGGGGGGGATACACAGATACGCAGTATTTT
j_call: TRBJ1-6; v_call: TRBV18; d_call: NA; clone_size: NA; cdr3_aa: CASSPSTGSSPLHF; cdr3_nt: TGTGCCAGCTCACCATCTACAGGGAGTTCACCCCTCCACTTT
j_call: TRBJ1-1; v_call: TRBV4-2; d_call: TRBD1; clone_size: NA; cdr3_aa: CASSQDPGQGARVTEAFF; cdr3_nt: TGTGCCAGCAGCCAAGATCCGGGACAGGGGGCGCGGGTCACTGAAGCTTTCTTT
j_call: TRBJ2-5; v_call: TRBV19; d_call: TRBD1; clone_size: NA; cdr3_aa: CASSVRDRGTQYF; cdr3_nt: TGTGCCAGTAGTGTCCGGGACAGGGGTACCCAGTACTTC
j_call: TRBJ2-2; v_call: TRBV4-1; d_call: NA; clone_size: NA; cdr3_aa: CASSQAGLRTGELFF; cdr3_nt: TGCGCCAGCAGCCAAGCGGGACTTCGAACCGGGGAGCTGTTTTTT
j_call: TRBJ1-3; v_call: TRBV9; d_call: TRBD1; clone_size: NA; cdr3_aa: CASSGGGFGGNTIYF; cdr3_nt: TGTGCCAGCAGCGGAGGGGGCTTTGGGGGAAACACCATATATTTT
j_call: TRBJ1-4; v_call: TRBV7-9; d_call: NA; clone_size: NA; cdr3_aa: CASSLGRGVKLFF; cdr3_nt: TGTGCCAGCAGCTTAGGACGGGGGGTTAAACTGTTTTTT
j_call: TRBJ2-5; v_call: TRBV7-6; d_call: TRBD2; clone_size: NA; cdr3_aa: CASSPVNGGGRETQYF; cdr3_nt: TGTGCCAGCAGCCCCGTGAACGGCGGGGGAAGAGAGACCCAGTACTTC
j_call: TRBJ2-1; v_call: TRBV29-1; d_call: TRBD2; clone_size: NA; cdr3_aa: CSVESRTSFPYEQFF; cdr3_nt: TGCAGCGTTGAATCCAGGACTAGCTTTCCGTATGAGCAGTTCTTC
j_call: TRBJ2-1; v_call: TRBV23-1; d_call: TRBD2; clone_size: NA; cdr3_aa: CASSQSLSAGGSGNEQFF; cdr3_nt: TGCGCCAGCAGTCAATCTCTCTCGGCGGGAGGGTCAGGCAATGAGCAGTTCTTC
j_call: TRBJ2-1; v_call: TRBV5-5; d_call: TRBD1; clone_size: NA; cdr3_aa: CASSFRDRGYREQFF; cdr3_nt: TGTGCCAGCAGCTTCCGGGACAGGGGCTACAGGGAGCAGTTCTTC
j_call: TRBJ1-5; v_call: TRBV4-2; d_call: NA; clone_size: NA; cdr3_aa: CASSQKQDSNQPQHF; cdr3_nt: TGTGCCAGCAGCCAGAAACAGGATAGCAATCAGCCCCAGCATTTT
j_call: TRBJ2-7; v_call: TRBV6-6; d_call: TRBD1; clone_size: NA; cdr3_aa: CASKTGVSYEQYF; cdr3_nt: TGTGCCAGCAAGACAGGGGTGTCCTACGAGCAGTACTTC
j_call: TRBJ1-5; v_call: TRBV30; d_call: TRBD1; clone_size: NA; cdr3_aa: CAWPDRGDGNQPQHF; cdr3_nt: TGTGCCTGGCCAGACAGGGGGGATGGCAATCAGCCCCAGCATTTT
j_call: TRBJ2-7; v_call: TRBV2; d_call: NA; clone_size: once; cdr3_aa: CASNGDRLYEQYF; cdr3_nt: TGTGCCAGCAACGGGGATCGACTCTACGAGCAGTACTTC
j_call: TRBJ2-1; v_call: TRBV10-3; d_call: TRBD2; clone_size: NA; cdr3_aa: CAIMREESYNEQFF; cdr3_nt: TGTGCCATCATGCGGGAGGAATCCTACAATGAGCAGTTCTTC
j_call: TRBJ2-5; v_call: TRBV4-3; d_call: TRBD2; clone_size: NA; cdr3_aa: CASSPGLAGGETQYF; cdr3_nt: TGCGCCAGCAGCCCAGGACTAGCGGGAGGAGAGACCCAGTACTTC
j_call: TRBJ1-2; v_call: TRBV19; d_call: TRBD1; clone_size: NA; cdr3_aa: CASSPTGGNYGYTF; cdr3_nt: TGTGCCAGTAGTCCGACAGGGGGCAACTATGGCTACACCTTC
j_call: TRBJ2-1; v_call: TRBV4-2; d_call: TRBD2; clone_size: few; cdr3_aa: CASSQEASGSYNEQFF; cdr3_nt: TGTGCCAGCAGCCAAGAAGCTAGCGGGAGCTACAATGAGCAGTTCTTC
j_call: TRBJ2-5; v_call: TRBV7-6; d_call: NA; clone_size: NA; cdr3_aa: CASSLSGRGIETQYF; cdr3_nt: TGTGCCAGCAGCTTATCCGGTAGGGGAATCGAGACCCAGTACTTC